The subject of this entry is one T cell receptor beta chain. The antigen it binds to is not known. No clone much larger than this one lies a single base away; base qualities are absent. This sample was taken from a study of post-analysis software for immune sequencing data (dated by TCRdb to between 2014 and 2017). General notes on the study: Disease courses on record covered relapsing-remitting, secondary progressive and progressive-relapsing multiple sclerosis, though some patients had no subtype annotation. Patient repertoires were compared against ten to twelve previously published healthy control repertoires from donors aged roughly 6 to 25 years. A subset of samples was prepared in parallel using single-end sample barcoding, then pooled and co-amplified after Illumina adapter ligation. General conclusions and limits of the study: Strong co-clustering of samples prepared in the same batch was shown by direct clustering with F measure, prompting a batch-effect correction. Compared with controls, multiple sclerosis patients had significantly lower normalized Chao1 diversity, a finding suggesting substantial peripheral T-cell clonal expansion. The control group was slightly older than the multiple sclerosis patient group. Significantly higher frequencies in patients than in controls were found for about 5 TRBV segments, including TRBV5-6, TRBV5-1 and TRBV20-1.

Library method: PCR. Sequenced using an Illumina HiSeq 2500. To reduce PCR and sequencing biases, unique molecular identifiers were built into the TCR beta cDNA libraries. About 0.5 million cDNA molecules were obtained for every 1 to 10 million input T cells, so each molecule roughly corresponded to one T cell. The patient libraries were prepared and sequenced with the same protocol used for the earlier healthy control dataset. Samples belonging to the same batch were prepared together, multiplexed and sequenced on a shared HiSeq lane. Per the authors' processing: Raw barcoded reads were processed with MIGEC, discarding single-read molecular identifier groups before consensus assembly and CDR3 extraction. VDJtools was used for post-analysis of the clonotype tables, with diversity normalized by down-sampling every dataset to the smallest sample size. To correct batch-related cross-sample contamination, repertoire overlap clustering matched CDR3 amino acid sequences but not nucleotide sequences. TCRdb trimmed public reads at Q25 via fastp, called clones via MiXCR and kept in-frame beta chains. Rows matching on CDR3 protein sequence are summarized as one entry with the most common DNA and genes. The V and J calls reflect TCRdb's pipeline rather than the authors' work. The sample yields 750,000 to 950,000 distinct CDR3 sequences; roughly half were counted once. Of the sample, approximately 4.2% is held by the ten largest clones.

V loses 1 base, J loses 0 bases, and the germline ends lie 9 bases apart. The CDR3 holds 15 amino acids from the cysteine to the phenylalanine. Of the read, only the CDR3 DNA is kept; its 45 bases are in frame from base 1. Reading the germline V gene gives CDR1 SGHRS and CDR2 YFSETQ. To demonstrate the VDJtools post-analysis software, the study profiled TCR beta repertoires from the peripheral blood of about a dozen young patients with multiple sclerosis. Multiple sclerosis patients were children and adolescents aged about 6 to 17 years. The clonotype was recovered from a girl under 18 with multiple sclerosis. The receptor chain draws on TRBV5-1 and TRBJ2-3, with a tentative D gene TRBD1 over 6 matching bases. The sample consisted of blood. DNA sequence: TGCGCCAGCAGCTTGCCGAGGGGGAGCACAGATACGCAGTATTTT. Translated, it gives CASSLPRGSTDTQYF.